These 25 T cell receptor beta chains share one sample of origin, sequenced in a study of blood T cell repertoires in COVID-19. TCRdb's table, derived via immunoSEQ multiplex PCR, lists solely in-frame clones and lacks some. In the table there are approximately 130,000 clones, about 83% of which are singletons. The sequencing input was peripheral blood. The receptors were gathered from a man between 40 and 49 years old with active or convalescent COVID-19.

The chain carries TRBV30 and TRBJ2-3, with a possible D match to TRBD2 (5 bases). The CDR3 has 16 residues. Germline CDR1 reads GTSNPN; CDR2 reads SVGIG (reference sequence). Trimming shortened V by 0 bases and J by 6 bases, and 19 bases separated the two germline ends. The CDR3 loop is CAWSVPRASLADTQYF. The DNA of the CDR3 is TGTGCCTGGAGTGTACCCCGGGCTAGCTTGGCTGATACGCAGTATTTT.

This clone was observed a handful of times. The rearrangement uses TRBV6-5 and TRBJ1-2; a possible D gene is TRBD1 (6 bases). Germline V gives CDR1 MNHEY, CDR2 SVGAGI. V was trimmed by 7 bases and J by 3 bases, leaving 18 bases between them. The CDR3 is made up of 15 amino acids. The CDR3 region is CASTDPGRGDYGYTF. In DNA form, the CDR3 reads TGTGCCAGCACCGACCCGGGCAGGGGAGACTATGGCTACACCTTC.

The V and J genes are TRBV5-1 and TRBJ1-2; 7 positions match TRBD1. The CDR3 extends over 14 amino acids. Germline lookup yields CDR1 SGHRS and CDR2 YFSETQ. The V gene end was trimmed by 4 bases and the J gene end by 8 bases; junction bases not matched to a gene: 11. CDR3 DNA: TGCGCCAGCAGCCAAACAGGGGCTCGGAGCGGCTACACCTTC. Translation gives CASSQTGARSGYTF. Variable domain in full (rest from reference TRBV5-1 and TRBJ1-2): KAGVTQTPRYLIKTRGQQVTLSCSPISGHRSVSWYQQTPGQGLQFLFEYFSETQRNKGNFPGRFSGRQFSNSRSEMNVSTLELGDSALYLCASSQTGARSGYTFGSGTRLTVV.

J is TRBJ2-3 and V is TRBV18; 9 bases are a match to TRBD2. Trimming removed 0 bases from V and 1 base from J; junction bases left unmatched: 5. From germline, CDR1 is KGHSH and CDR2 LQKENI. This CDR3 comprises 17 residues. CDR3 residues: CASSPPRSGGRTDTQYF. CDR3 coding DNA: TGTGCCAGCTCACCACCGAGGAGCGGGGGGCGCACAGATACGCAGTATTTT.

The chain combines TRBV28 with TRBJ2-7; a weak D match, TRBD2 (6 bases). The CDR3 sequence is 11 residues long. Germline assignment: CDR1 MDHEN and CDR2 SYDVKM. Trimming took off 7 bases at V and 7 bases at J, with 11 bases between the two ends. CDR3 DNA sequence: TGTGCCAGCACCTACCGGGGGGAGCAGTACTTC. Protein product: CASTYRGEQYF.

J is TRBJ2-1 and V is TRBV7-9; TRBD2 aligns across 7 bases. This CDR3 is 12 amino acids long. V gave up 6 bases and J gave up 7 bases; unmatched junction bases: 3. Germline lookup yields CDR1 SEHNR and CDR2 FQNEAQ (reference sequence). The CDR3 DNA reads TGTGCCAGCAGGAGACTAGCAAATGAGCAGTTCTTC. This sequence encodes CASRRLANEQFF.

The V gene is TRBV2, the J gene TRBJ2-2, with D hard to call. The CDR3 contains 15 residues. V was trimmed by 2 bases and J by 2 bases, leaving 9 bases between them. Germline V CDR1 and CDR2: SNHLY, FYNNEI. The CDR3 sequence is CASSERQTNTGELFF. DNA for the CDR3: TGTGCCAGCAGTGAACGGCAGACAAACACCGGGGAGCTGTTTTTT.

This clone has just one count. CDR3 DNA sequence: TGTGCCAGTCGGCCTTCTAGACTGGATAGCACAGATACGCAGTATTTT. This codes for CASRPSRLDSTDTQYF. The chain joins TRBV19 to TRBJ2-3; no reliable D call. Germline CDR1 and CDR2: LNHDA and SQIVND (reference sequence). The length of the CDR3 is 16 residues. The V gene lost 8 bases and the J gene lost 0 bases, with 18 bases spanning the gap.

The genes are TRBV10-2 and TRBJ2-7; D is ambiguous. CDR3 length: 13 amino acids. The germline CDR1 and CDR2 sequences are WSHSY and SAAADI. Trimming cost V 2 bases and J 1 base, with 6 bases left between them. CDR3 protein: CASSEEPSYEQYF. The CDR3 DNA is TGCGCCAGCAGTGAGGAGCCTTCCTACGAGCAGTACTTC.

V is TRBV5-4 and J is TRBJ2-7; TRBD1 matches 8 bases. Germline CDR1 and CDR2: SGHNT and YYREEE (reference sequence). J lost 3 bases, V lost 0 bases, and 2 bases had no gene match. There are 14 residues in the CDR3. Here the CDR3 reads CASSLDRGNYEQYF. The CDR3 DNA is TGTGCCAGCAGCTTGGACAGGGGGAACTACGAGCAGTACTTC.

The V gene is TRBV19, the J gene TRBJ2-3; no reliable D call. The CDR3 has 14 amino acids. Germline V lookup: CDR1 LNHDA, CDR2 SQIVND (reference sequence). V was pared by 2 bases and J by 5 bases, with 11 bases between. CDR3 protein: CASSISQVRDTQYF. The DNA for the CDR3 is TGTGCCAGTAGTATAAGCCAGGTGAGAGATACGCAGTATTTT.

This clone appeared once. The chain couples TRBV5-1 to TRBJ2-3, with D tentatively TRBD2 (6 bases). The ends were cut back, 5 bases at V and 0 bases at J, with 13 bases in the middle. CDR3 size: 15 residues. Germline V CDR1 and CDR2: SGHRS, YFSETQ. Here the CDR3 reads CASSMRGDSTDTQYF. DNA of the CDR3: TGCGCCAGCAGTATGCGCGGGGACAGCACAGATACGCAGTATTTT. The complete variable domain, with remaining parts taken from reference TRBV5-1 and TRBJ2-3, reads KAGVTQTPRYLIKTRGQQVTLSCSPISGHRSVSWYQQTPGQGLQFLFEYFSETQRNKGNFPGRFSGRQFSNSRSEMNVSTLELGDSALYLCASSMRGDSTDTQYFGPGTRLTVL.

This chain uses TRBV19 with TRBJ1-3, with D perhaps TRBD1 (6 bases). CDR1 is LNHDA and CDR2 is SQIVND in the germline V gene (reference sequence). The germline V and J ends were trimmed by 6 bases and 3 bases, with 12 bases remaining between them. CDR3 length equals 14 residues. The CDR3 nucleotides are TGTGCCAGTAGGGCCCAGGGGATTGGAAACACCATATATTTT. It yields the protein CASRAQGIGNTIYF. Looking up the rest from reference TRBV19 and TRBJ1-3 gives the full variable domain: DGGITQSPKYLFRKEGQNVTLSCEQNLNHDAMYWYRQDPGQGLRLIYYSQIVNDFQKGDIAEGYSVSREKKESFPLTVTSAQKNPTAFYLCASRAQGIGNTIYFGEGSWLTVV.

The genes are TRBV3-1 (or the pseudogene TRBV3-2) and TRBJ2-5; 11 bases fit TRBD2. Germline V gives CDR1 LGHDT, CDR2 YNNKEL (reference sequence). This CDR3 is built from 16 residues. V lost 7 bases and J lost 5; bases outside the gene matches: 12. CDR3 sequence: CASKLAGGIDGETQYF. CDR3 nucleotides: TGTGCCAGCAAGTTAGCGGGGGGGATAGACGGGGAGACCCAGTACTTC.

This sequence joins TRBV7-9 and TRBJ1-6; D possibly corresponds to TRBD1 (6 bases). V shed 6 bases and J shed 6 bases, with 12 bases lying between them. Germline V gene lookup returns CDR1 SEHNR and CDR2 FQNEAQ (reference sequence). The CDR3 is made up of 14 amino acids. The DNA for the CDR3 is TGTGCCAGCAGGGCGGACAGTCTTAATTCACCCCTCCACTTT. Its protein is CASRADSLNSPLHF.

As to this clone: Other DNA sequences in this sample translate to the same CDR3. The chain combines TRBV7-2 with TRBJ2-3, with 9 positions matching TRBD2. In germline, CDR1 is SGHTA, CDR2 FQGNSA. J lost 2 bases, V lost 5 bases, and 5 bases had no gene match. This CDR3 region has 15 residues. CDR3 bases: TGTGCCAGCAGCCTGGGACTAGCTTTCACAGATACGCAGTATTTT. Translation: CASSLGLAFTDTQYF.

There are a few counts of this clone. The chain combines TRBV11-1 with TRBJ2-2, with unresolved D. Trimming removed 2 bases from V and 1 base from J, with 8 bases in between. This CDR3 has 15 amino acids. In germline, CDR1 is SGHAT, CDR2 FQDESV (reference sequence). The CDR3 region has the DNA TGTGCCAGCAGCTTAACGCCCGGGAACACCGGGGAGCTGTTTTTT. It yields the protein CASSLTPGNTGELFF.

The chain links TRBV3-1 (or the pseudogene TRBV3-2) to TRBJ2-7; D perhaps matches TRBD1 (8 bases). The CDR3 has 14 amino acids. V lost 2 bases and J 6 bases, leaving 14 bases between the germline ends. Germline CDR1 LGHDT, CDR2 YNNKEL (reference sequence). The CDR3 protein is CASSQLTGEGEQYF. The CDR3 nucleotides are TGTGCCAGCAGCCAATTGACAGGGGAGGGCGAGCAGTACTTC.

The rearrangement joins TRBV5-1 to TRBJ1-1; D unresolved. The CDR3 has 14 amino acids. Trimming took off 0 bases at V and 5 bases at J, with 11 bases between the two ends. CDR1 and CDR2 (germline): SGHRS, YFSETQ. The CDR3 here is CASSLDSAGTEAFF. As DNA, the CDR3 is TGCGCCAGCAGCTTGGATTCCGCGGGAACTGAAGCTTTCTTT.

This chain uses TRBV9 with TRBJ2-5, with D perhaps TRBD2 (6 bases). V was shortened by 6 bases and J by 3 bases, with 15 bases between the two germline ends. The germline V gene encodes CDR1 SGDLS and CDR2 YYNGEE. This CDR3 contains 14 residues. The CDR3: CASNVGGVEETQYF. The CDR3 DNA reads as TGTGCCAGCAACGTTGGAGGGGTGGAAGAGACCCAGTACTTC.

The chain links TRBV18 to TRBJ1-4; TRBD1 agrees at 7 bases. J lost 7 bases, V lost 2 bases, and 13 bases had no gene match. This CDR3 comprises 17 residues. Germline V lookup: CDR1 KGHSH, CDR2 LQKENI. CDR3 coding DNA: TGTGCCAGCTCACCAAACTACCTACAGGGGCCGGTTGAAAAACTGTTTTTT. It translates to CASSPNYLQGPVEKLFF. Supplemented by reference TRBV18 and TRBJ1-4, the full variable domain reads NAGVMQNPRHLVRRRGQEARLRCSPMKGHSHVYWYRQLPEEGLKFMVYLQKENIIDESGMPKERFSAEFPKEGPSILRIQQVVRGDSAAYFCASSPNYLQGPVEKLFFGSGTQLSVL.

This chain uses TRBV27 with TRBJ1-1; D not resolved. This CDR3 comprises 16 residues. Per the germline V gene, CDR1 is MNHEY and CDR2 is SMNVEV (reference sequence). V shed 0 bases and J shed 0 bases, with 11 bases lying between them. The CDR3 loop is CASSLSWRLLNTEAFF. DNA of the CDR3: TGTGCCAGCAGTTTATCGTGGCGGCTCCTGAACACTGAAGCTTTCTTT.

The V gene is TRBV4-2, the J gene TRBJ2-4; TRBD2 agrees at 8 bases. V lost 0 bases and J lost 3; bases outside the gene matches: 4. The length of the CDR3 is 16 residues. In germline, CDR1 is LGHNA, CDR2 YNFKEQ. The CDR3 spells CASSQDTGGVKNIQYF. As DNA, the CDR3 is TGTGCCAGCAGCCAAGATACGGGGGGGGTCAAAAACATTCAGTACTTC.

The chain uses TRBV9 and TRBJ1-2; 9 nucleotides match TRBD1. The CDR3 totals 13 residues. After removal of 4 bases from V and 8 bases from J, the junction contained 6 bases not matched to a gene. CDR1 and CDR2 (germline): SGDLS, YYNGEE. CDR3 sequence (DNA): TGTGCCAGCAGCTTGGGACAGGGAGAGGGCTACACCTTC. Protein sequence: CASSLGQGEGYTF.

The chain is built from TRBV2 and TRBJ2-5, with 9 bases that match TRBD2. The V gene's germline CDR1 is SNHLY and CDR2 FYNNEI. V lost 4 bases to trimming and J lost 5 bases; unmatched junction nucleotides: 5. CDR3 length equals 14 residues. CDR3: CASSGRGGVETQYF. CDR3 DNA: TGTGCCAGCAGTGGGCGGGGGGGCGTGGAGACCCAGTACTTC.